This T cell receptor beta chain came from a study of blood T cells in healthy people across ages. Combining a sample-barcoded 5' primer with a J-beta primer mix, a second PCR ran for about 7 to 12 cycles. TCRdb fed the 5' RACE reads into MiXCR, producing one record per CDR3 protein. The data hold about 650,000 distinct CDR3 sequences, with roughly 32% observed a single time. CDR3 length equals 14 residues. The V gene's germline CDR1 is GTSNPN and CDR2 SVGIG (reference sequence). V gave up 4 bases and J gave up 6 bases, with 19 bases separating them. At least ten counts were recorded for this clonotype.

Specimen: blood. The chain couples TRBV30 to TRBJ2-7; D tentatively reads TRBD1 or TRBD2 (5 bases each). This sequence was found in a woman of 80 years or more in good health. CDR3 residues: CAWNRDGSQAEQYF. The CDR3 DNA is TGTGCCTGGAACCGGGACGGCTCCCAAGCCGAGCAGTACTTC.